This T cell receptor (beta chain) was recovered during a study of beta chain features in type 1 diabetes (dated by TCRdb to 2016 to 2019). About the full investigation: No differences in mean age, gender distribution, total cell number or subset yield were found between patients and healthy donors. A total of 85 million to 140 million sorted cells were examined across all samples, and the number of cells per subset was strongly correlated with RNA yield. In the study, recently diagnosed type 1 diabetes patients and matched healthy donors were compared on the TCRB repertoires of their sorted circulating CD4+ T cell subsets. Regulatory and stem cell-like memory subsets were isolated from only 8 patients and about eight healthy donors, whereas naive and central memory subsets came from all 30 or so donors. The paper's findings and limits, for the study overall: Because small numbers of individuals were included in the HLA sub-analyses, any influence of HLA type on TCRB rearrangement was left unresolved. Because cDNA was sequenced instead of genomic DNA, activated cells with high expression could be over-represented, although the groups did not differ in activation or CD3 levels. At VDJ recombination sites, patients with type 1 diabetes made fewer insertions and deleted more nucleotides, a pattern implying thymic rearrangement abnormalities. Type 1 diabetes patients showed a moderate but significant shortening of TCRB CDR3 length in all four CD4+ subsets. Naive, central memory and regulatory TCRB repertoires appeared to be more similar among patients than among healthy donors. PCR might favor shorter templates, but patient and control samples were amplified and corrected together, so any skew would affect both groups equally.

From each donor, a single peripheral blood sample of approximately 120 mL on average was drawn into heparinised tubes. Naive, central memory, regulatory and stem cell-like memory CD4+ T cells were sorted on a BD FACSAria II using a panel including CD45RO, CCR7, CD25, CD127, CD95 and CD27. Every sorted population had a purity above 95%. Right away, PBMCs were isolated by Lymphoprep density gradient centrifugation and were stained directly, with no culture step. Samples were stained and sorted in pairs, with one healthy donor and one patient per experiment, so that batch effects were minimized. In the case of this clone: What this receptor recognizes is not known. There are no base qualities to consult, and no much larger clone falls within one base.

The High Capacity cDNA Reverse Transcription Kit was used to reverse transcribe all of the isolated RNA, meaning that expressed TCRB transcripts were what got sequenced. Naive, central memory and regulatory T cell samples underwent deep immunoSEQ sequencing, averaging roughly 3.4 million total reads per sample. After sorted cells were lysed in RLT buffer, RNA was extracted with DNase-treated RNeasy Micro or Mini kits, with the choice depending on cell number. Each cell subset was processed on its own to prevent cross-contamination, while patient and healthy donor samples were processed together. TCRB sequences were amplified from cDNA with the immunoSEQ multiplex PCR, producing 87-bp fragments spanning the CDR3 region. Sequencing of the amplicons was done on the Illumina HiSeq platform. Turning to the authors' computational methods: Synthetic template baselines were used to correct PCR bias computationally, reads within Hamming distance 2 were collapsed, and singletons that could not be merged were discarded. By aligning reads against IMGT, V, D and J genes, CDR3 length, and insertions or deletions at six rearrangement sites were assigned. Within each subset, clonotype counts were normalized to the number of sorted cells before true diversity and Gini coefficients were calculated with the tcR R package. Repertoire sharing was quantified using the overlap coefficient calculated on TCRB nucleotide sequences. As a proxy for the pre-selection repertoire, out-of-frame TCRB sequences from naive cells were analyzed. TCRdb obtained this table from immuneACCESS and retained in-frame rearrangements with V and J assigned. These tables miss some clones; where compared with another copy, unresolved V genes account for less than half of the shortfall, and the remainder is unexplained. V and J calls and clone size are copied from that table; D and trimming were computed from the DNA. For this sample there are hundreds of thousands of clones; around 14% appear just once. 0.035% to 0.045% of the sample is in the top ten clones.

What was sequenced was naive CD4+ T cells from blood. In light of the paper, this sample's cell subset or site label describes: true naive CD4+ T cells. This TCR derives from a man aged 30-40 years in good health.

CDR3 region: CASSSLAGAETQYF. In nucleotide form, the sequence is TGTGCCAGCAGCTCGTTAGCGGGGGCTGAGACCCAGTACTTC. The chain uses TRBV5-4 and TRBJ2-5; the junction holds 9 bases that match TRBD2. V lost 3 bases and J lost 5 bases, and the count of bases not matched to a germline gene is 5. In the germline V gene (reference sequence), CDR1 corresponds to SGHNT and CDR2 to YYREEE. The CDR3 numbers 14 residues from cysteine through phenylalanine. Of the read, only the CDR3 DNA is kept; its 42 bases are in frame from base 1.